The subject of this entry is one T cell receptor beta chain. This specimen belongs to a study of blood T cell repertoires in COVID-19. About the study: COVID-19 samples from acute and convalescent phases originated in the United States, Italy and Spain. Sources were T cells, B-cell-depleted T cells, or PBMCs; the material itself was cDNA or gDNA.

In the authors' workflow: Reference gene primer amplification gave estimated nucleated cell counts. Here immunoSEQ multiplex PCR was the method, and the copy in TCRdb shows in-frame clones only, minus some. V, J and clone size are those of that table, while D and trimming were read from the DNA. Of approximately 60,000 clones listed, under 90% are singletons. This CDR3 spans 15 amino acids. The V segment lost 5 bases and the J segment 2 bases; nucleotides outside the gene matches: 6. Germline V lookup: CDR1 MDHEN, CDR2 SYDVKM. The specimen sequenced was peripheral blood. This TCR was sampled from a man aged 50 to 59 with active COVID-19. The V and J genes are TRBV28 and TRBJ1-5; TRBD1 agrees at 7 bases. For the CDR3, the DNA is TGTGCCAGCAGTCCGAACAGGGGAGGCAATCAGCCCCAGCATTTT. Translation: CASSPNRGGNQPQHF.